This record covers a single TCR beta chain. The antigen it binds to is not known. The sample holds no much larger clone one base away, and base qualities are not on file. The data are from a study of siplizumab effects on memory and regulatory T cells (dated by TCRdb to the late 2010s). Turning to the overall study: The effect of the anti-CD2 antibody siplizumab on alloreactive T-cell subsets was examined in allogeneic mixed lymphocyte reactions constructed from human PBMCs.

General findings and caveats noted by the study authors: No functional confirmation was obtained for the suppressive function of proliferating Tregs from siplizumab cultures. The cumulative frequency of alloreactive sequences traceable to unstimulated CD4+ memory T cells was significantly reduced by siplizumab. Among mappable alloreactive CD4+ clones, an average Treg-derived fraction of 68.8% was observed with siplizumab, compared with roughly 27% in control reactions. Compared with memory T cells, unstimulated naive T cells appeared more diverse, and naive cells seemed to make a substantial contribution to the alloresponse. Roughly 75-95% of proliferating CD4+ or CD8+ clones could not be assigned a naive or memory phenotype. Because sequences below about 10^-5 frequency were poorly captured, only a minor fraction of alloreactive clones could be mapped to unstimulated subsets.

The trim is 0 bases for V and 4 bases for J, with a gap of 12 bases between the germline ends. Per the germline V gene, MGHRA is the CDR1 and YSYEKL is the CDR2. The CDR3 spans 15 residues, from the cysteine through the phenylalanine. Kept here is only the CDR3 DNA, which spans 45 bases and is read in frame from base 1. The library was built by means of the immunoSEQ multiplex PCR assay. Roughly 10^5 TCR templates per sample were assayed on the deep sequencing platform. Genomic DNA extracted from sorted T cells was the material used for TCRbeta CDR3 sequencing. In the original analysis: Clonal analysis of TCRbeta CDR3 data was done in the R programming language. Alloreactive CD4+ and CD8+ clones were identified by comparing unstimulated samples to CFSE-low samples taken after the reaction. By matching sequences to the repertoires of sorted unstimulated Treg and non-Treg cells, each alloreactive CD4+ clone was assigned a regulatory or non-regulatory origin. TCRdb retrieved this table from immuneACCESS and kept in-frame rearrangements only. Not all clones are present; in checked studies, unresolved V genes account for under half, and no reason is known for the remainder. The V and J calls and clone size come from that table; D and trimming were worked out from the DNA. Counted in this sample were about 64,000 clones; just over 95% of them appeared once. The ten largest clones add up to roughly 0.097% of the sample.

In addition, sequencing in three donor pairs included unstimulated CD8+ effector memory subsets alongside CD4+ naive, CD8+ naive, CD8+ TEMRA and CD4+ memory subsets. Sorted unstimulated T cells and proliferating T cells recovered from mixed lymphocyte reactions underwent TCRbeta CDR3 sequencing. Fresh whole blood from ten HLA-typed healthy donors was used as the source from which PBMCs were isolated. The chain employs TRBV4-1 and TRBJ2-5, with the D gene call left open. This TCR was sampled from a human donor in good health. Source material: naive CD8+ T cells sorted from blood. This specimen's cell subset or site label, per the study, means: unstimulated naive T cells. The CDR3 region reads CASSQERVAGETQYF. The DNA sequence is given as TGCGCCAGCAGCCAAGAAAGAGTGGCAGGAGAGACCCAGTACTTC.